The clone carrying this T cell receptor beta chain was recorded a few times. The data are from a study of identical twins. A universal primer site was incorporated via template switching, and the cDNA contained unique molecular identifiers. TCRdb independently ran MiXCR on the 5' RACE reads; one entry per CDR3 protein. The data hold 250,000 to 300,000 distinct CDR3 sequences, with roughly 9% observed a single time. Between the trimmed V and J ends, which lost 2 bases and 1 base, there was a span of 11 bases. From germline, CDR1 is SGHTA and CDR2 FQGNSA. CDR3 size: 16 residues. These records were also assigned to another study, of yellow fever vaccine responses in identical twins.

This receptor was identified in a young woman in good health. This chain connects TRBV7-2 to TRBJ2-2, with D tentatively TRBD2 (5 bases). The sequenced sample was CD8+ T cells sorted from blood. The CDR3 reads CASSLRLSVNTGELFF. Here the CDR3 DNA reads TGTGCCAGCAGCTTACGACTTAGCGTGAACACCGGGGAGCTGTTTTTT.